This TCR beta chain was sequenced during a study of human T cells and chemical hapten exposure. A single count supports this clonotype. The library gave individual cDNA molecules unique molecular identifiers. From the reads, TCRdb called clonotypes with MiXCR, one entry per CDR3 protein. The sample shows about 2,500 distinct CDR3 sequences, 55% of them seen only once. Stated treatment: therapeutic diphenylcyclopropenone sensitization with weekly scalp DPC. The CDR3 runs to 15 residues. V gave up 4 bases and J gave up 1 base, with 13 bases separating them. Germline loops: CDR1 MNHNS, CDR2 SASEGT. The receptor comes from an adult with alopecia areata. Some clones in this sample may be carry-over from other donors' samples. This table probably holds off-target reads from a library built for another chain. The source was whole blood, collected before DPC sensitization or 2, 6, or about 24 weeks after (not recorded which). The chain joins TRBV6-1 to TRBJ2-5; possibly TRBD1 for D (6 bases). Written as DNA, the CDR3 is TGTGCCAGCAGTGTATCACAGGGATTCCAAGAGACCCAGTACTTC. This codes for CASSVSQGFQETQYF.